This T cell receptor (beta chain) was documented in a study of cytomegalovirus exposure and HLA in healthy donors. Study results and caveats: The authors assumed roughly uniform sequencing depth across donors for presence/absence analyses. In an earlier analysis, productive rearrangement rates for most beta V segments clustered near 87% or 30%. There were about 160 TCR beta chains listed as cytomegalovirus-associated.

This CDR3 spans 17 amino acids. Worth noting for this clone: What it binds is not known.

13 Jbeta primers and 60 Vbeta primers were used for the PCR. Clones were read by immunoSEQ multiplex PCR, and TCRdb kept only the in-frame ones, dropping some. The profile shows about 190,000 clones, roughly three quarters of them singletons. J is TRBJ1-5 and V is TRBV21-1. TRBV21-1 is a recognized pseudogene. This receptor was identified in a woman aged 18-30 years in good health and CMV-seronegative. The sequencing input was PBMCs. The CDR3 loop reads CASSKDEEEESNQPQHF. The DNA of the CDR3 is TGTGCCAGCAGCAAAGACGAGGAGGAAGAGAGCAATCAGCCCCAGCATTTT.